Listed here is a single T cell receptor beta chain. The entry originates in a study of blood T cell repertoires in COVID-19. The wider study: Sources were T cells, B-cell-depleted T cells, or PBMCs; the material itself was cDNA or gDNA.

In the authors' methods: Amplification from reference gene primers served as the basis for estimated nucleated cell counts. Sequenced by immunoSEQ multiplex PCR; TCRdb stores in-frame clones only, minus some. The D gene and trimming were derived from the DNA, and the V and J assignments and clone size from that table. The top ten clones hold approximately 3.1% of a sample with 250,000 to 300,000 clones, approximately 82% of them seen once. V trimming: 4 bases; J trimming: 2 bases; junction bases outside the gene matches: 12. The CDR3 runs 18 residues. Germline V CDR1 and CDR2: LNHDA, SQIVND (reference sequence).

This TCR was sampled from a woman under 30 with acute or convalescent COVID-19. The sample consisted of peripheral blood. The chain is built from TRBV19 and TRBJ1-5; 9 nucleotides align to TRBD1. In DNA form, the CDR3 reads TGTGCCAGTAGTACGGGACAGGGAGAAGGGTTTGGCAATCAGCCCCAGCATTTT. Amino acid sequence: CASSTGQGEGFGNQPQHF.